Ten or more counts support the clone carrying this TCR beta chain. Its antigen is as yet unknown. The record originates from a study of T-cell memory formation after mild COVID-19. Study overall: TCR clustering was largely donor specific. Notes on the study in general: The second-wave clones peaking on day 37 were not confirmed as SARS-CoV-2-specific. Clones that contracted from day 15 to 85 were balanced CD4/CD8, while later expanders leaned CD4+.

The CDR3 extends over 15 amino acids. Germline CDR1 and CDR2: MGHRA and YSYEKL. Losses at the gene ends were 4 bases for V and 5 bases for J; bases not matched to a gene: 7. 5'RACE primed from the constant segment yielded TCR alpha and TCR beta cDNA libraries bearing sample barcodes and UMIs. Each CDR3 protein is one row after TCRdb ran MiXCR on the 5' RACE reads. The repertoire includes 25,000 to 35,000 distinct CDR3 sequences, approximately 21% of them detected once, and more than 1.5% sits in the top ten. Sequenced input: PBMCs or a T cell subset sorted from them (not recorded which). This TCR came from an adult who had mild COVID-19 (a few samples of this study predate the infection). Cell type and time point are not known. The chain has TRBV4-1 and TRBJ2-1, with TRBD2 matching 8 bases. The CDR3 is CASSRTGGLDNEQFF. The CDR3 bases are TGCGCCAGCAGCCGCACGGGGGGGCTGGACAATGAGCAGTTCTTC.